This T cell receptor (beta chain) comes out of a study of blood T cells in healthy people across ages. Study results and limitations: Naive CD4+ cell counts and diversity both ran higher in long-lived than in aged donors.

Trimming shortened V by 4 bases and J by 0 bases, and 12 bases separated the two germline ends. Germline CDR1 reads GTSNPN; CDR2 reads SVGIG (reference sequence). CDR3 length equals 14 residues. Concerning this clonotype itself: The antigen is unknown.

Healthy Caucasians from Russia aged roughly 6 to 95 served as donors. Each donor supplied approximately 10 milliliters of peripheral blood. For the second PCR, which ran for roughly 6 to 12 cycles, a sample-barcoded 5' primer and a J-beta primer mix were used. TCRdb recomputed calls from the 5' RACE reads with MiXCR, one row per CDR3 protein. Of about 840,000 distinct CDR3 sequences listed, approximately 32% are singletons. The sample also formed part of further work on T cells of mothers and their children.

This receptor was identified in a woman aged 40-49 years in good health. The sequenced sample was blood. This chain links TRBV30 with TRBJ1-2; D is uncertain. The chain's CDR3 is CAWTEVLSNYGYTF. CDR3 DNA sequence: TGTGCCTGGACGGAAGTCCTCTCTAACTATGGCTACACCTTC.